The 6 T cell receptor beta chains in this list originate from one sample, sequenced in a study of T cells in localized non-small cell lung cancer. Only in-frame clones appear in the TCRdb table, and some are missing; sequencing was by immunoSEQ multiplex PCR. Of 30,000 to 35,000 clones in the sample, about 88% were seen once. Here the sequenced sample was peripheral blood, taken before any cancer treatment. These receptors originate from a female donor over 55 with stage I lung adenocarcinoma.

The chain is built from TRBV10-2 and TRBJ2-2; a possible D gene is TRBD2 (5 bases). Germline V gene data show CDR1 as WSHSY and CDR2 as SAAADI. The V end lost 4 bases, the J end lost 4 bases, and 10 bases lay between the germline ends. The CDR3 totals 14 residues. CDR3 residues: CASSAGSPTGELFF. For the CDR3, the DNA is TGCGCCAGCAGTGCGGGGAGTCCCACCGGGGAGCTGTTTTTT.

The CDR3 region has the DNA TGTGCCAGCAGCCGCGGACTCTATGAGCAGTTCTTC. It specifies CASSRGLYEQFF. This chain joins TRBV28 and TRBJ2-1; possibly TRBD2 for D (5 bases). The germline V gene has CDR1 MDHEN and CDR2 SYDVKM. The CDR3 covers 12 residues. The V and J ends lost 6 bases and 8 bases respectively, with 11 bases between them.

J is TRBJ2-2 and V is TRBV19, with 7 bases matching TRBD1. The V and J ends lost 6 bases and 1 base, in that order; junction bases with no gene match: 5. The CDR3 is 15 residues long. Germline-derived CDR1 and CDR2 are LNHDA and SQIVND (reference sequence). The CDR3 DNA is TGTGCCAGTAGAACCGGGACAGAGAACACCGGGGAGCTGTTTTTT. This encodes CASRTGTENTGELFF.

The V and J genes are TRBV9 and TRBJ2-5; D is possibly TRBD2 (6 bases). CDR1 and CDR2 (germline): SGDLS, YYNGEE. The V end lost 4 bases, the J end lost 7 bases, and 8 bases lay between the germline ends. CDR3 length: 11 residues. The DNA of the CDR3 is TGTGCCAGCAGCCCCGGGGGGACCCAGTACTTC. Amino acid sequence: CASSPGGTQYF.

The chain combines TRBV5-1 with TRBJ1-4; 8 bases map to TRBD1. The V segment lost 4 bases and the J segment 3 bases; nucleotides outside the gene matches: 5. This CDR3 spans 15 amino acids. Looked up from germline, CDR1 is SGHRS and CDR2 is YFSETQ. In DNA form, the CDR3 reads TGCGCCAGCAGCAGACAGGGGACGTCTAATGAAAAACTGTTTTTT. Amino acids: CASSRQGTSNEKLFF.

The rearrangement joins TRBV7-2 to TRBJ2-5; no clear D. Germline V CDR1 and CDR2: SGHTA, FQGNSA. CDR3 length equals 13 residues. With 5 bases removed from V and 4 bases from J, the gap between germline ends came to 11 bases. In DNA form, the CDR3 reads TGTGCCAGCAGCCCTACAAATTCAGAGACCCAGTACTTC. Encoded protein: CASSPTNSETQYF.